Following are 31 T cell receptor beta chains from one sample sequenced in a study of sequential checkpoint blockade in melanoma. The sample's treatment: randomized to nivolumab then ipilimumab (arm A) or the reverse (arm B). This table comes from immunoSEQ multiplex PCR, and its TCRdb copy is limited to in-frame clones, with some not included. The repertoire has some 10,000 clones, roughly 73% of them found once; the top ten carry 10% to 13%. The sample consisted of CD8+ T cells sorted from blood (inferred from file names), taken from a patient given nivolumab and ipilimumab in sequence. These TCRs come from a human donor with melanoma.

Of note for this clone: The junction and the germline gene differ at one end; a read error may be behind it. The rearrangement uses TRBV30 and TRBJ2-2, with 7 bases fitting TRBD1. From germline, CDR1 is GTSNPN and CDR2 SVGIG (reference sequence). CDR3 length: 14 amino acids. The CDR3 sequence is CARSRGRYTGELFF. In DNA, the CDR3 is TGTGCCCGGAGTAGGGGGCGGTATACCGGGGAGCTGTTTTTT.

Only a few counts were recorded for this clone. The V gene is TRBV5-6, the J gene TRBJ2-7, with 7 bases that match TRBD2. V lost 4 bases, J lost 2 bases, and 6 bases stayed unmatched. The CDR3 contains 14 residues. The V gene's germline CDR1 is SGHDT and CDR2 YYEEEE. CDR3 sequence (DNA): TGTGCCAGCAGCCTGGCCGGGAGGCCCTACGAGCAGTACTTC. This translates into CASSLAGRPYEQYF.

In nucleotides, the CDR3 is TGTGCCAGCAGTGAAGACCCAGGACAGGCAAGGGAGCAGTACTTC. Translated: CASSEDPGQAREQYF. The chain combines TRBV6-1 with TRBJ2-7; 7 bases fit TRBD1. The CDR3 loop spans 15 amino acids. The germline CDR1 and CDR2 sequences are MNHNS and SASEGT. V shed 1 base and J 7 bases; nucleotides not matched to a gene: 10.

This clone showed up just once. This sequence joins TRBV19 and TRBJ2-1, with 7 nucleotides matching TRBD2. With 0 bases clipped from V and 3 bases from J, the junction kept 5 bases outside the gene matches. Germline-derived CDR1 and CDR2 are LNHDA and SQIVND (reference sequence). This CDR3 comprises 16 residues. CDR3 residues: CASSIDQRGFYNEQFF. In nucleotides, the CDR3 is TGTGCCAGTAGTATAGATCAGCGGGGTTTCTACAATGAGCAGTTCTTC.

The chain employs TRBV27 and TRBJ2-1; a possible D gene is TRBD2 (5 bases). Trimming left V 4 bases short and J 12 bases short, with 19 bases between. The CDR3 extends over 14 amino acids. Looked up from germline, CDR1 is MNHEY and CDR2 is SMNVEV (reference sequence). CDR3 loop: CASSSAARSYRQFF. Written as DNA, the CDR3 is TGTGCCAGCAGTTCAGCGGCACGATCGTACCGGCAGTTCTTC.

This clone was observed a handful of times. The chain recombines TRBV27 with TRBJ1-5; D is possibly TRBD1 (6 bases). The germline V gene encodes CDR1 MNHEY and CDR2 SMNVEV (reference sequence). Trimming shortened V by 6 bases and J by 4 bases, and 19 bases separated the two germline ends. The CDR3 is 16 amino acids. In DNA, the CDR3 is TGTGCCAGCAGCCTAACGGGACAATTCCTAAATCAGCCCCAGCATTTT. Translating it yields CASSLTGQFLNQPQHF.

On this clone: No conserved phenylalanine or tryptophan ends this CDR3, so it is likely a read error. The chain links TRBV4-3 to TRBJ1-1; possibly TRBD1 for D (5 bases). The germline gives CDR1 LGHNA, CDR2 YSLEER. V was clipped by 3 bases and J by 1 base, with 12 bases between them. This CDR3 is 15 amino acids long. The CDR3 protein is CASSQRRGSNTEAFL. In DNA form, the CDR3 reads TGCGCCAGCAGCCAGAGGCGGGGCTCGAACACTGAAGCTTTCCTT.

The V and J genes are TRBV4-1 and TRBJ1-5; 9 bases align to TRBD1. The germline V gene has CDR1 MGHRA and CDR2 YSYEKL. J was trimmed by 4 bases and V by 1 base; bases with no gene match: 2. The CDR3 runs to 15 residues. The CDR3 sequence: CASSQGQGGNQPQHF. CDR3 in DNA: TGCGCCAGCAGCCAAGGACAGGGGGGGAATCAGCCCCAGCATTTT.

This chain links TRBV7-6 with TRBJ2-5, with 7 bases that match TRBD2. The end of the DNA is better explained by TRBJ2-7, so the J call may be wrong. The CDR3 runs to 12 residues. Germline V gene sequence: CDR1 SGHVS, CDR2 FNYEAQ. Here the CDR3 reads CASSLAGAEQYF. Written as DNA, the CDR3 is TGTGCCAGCAGCTTGGCGGGAGCCGAGCAGTACTTC.

As DNA, the CDR3 is TGTGCCAGTAGTCCCGGGGGGAGCTCCTACGAGCAGTACTTC. Protein sequence: CASSPGGSSYEQYF. The chain joins TRBV19 to TRBJ2-7, with 7 positions matching TRBD2. The germline CDR1 and CDR2 sequences are LNHDA and SQIVND (reference sequence). The CDR3 is 14 amino acids. J gave up 0 bases and V 5 bases, and 4 bases lay outside the gene matches. The entire variable domain, with the rest obtained from reference TRBV19 and TRBJ2-7, is as follows: DGGITQSPKYLFRKEGQNVTLSCEQNLNHDAMYWYRQDPGQGLRLIYYSQIVNDFQKGDIAEGYSVSREKKESFPLTVTSAQKNPTAFYLCASSPGGSSYEQYFGPGTRLTVT.

The genes are TRBV13 and TRBJ2-1; 11 bases fit TRBD2. Germline values: CDR1 PRHDT, CDR2 FYEKMQ (reference sequence). With V trimmed by 5 bases and J by 2 bases, 5 bases remained unmatched. This CDR3 comprises 16 residues. The CDR3 here is CASSPSGRITYNEQFF. CDR3 nucleotide sequence: TGTGCCAGCAGCCCTAGCGGGAGGATAACCTACAATGAGCAGTTCTTC.

The chain recombines TRBV2 with TRBJ1-1; no clear D gene. This CDR3 has 11 residues. Deletions cut 7 bases from V and 6 bases from J, with 9 bases between. Germline CDR1 and CDR2: SNHLY and FYNNEI. The DNA for the CDR3 is TGTGCCAGCATGGGAGGACCTGAAGCTTTCTTT. Its protein is CASMGGPEAFF.

The chain recombines TRBV27 with TRBJ2-4, with D perhaps TRBD2 (5 bases). CDR3 length: 14 amino acids. Germline V gene sequence: CDR1 MNHEY, CDR2 SMNVEV (reference sequence). V gave up 3 bases and J gave up 4 bases, with 10 bases separating them. This chain's CDR3 is CASSLGSGKNIQYF. CDR3 in DNA: TGTGCCAGCAGTTTGGGAAGCGGAAAAAACATTCAGTACTTC.

This clone was observed a handful of times. The CDR3 here is CASSPRGEFEQYF. The DNA for the CDR3 is TGTGCCAGCAGCCCCAGGGGGGAGTTCGAGCAGTACTTC. J is TRBJ2-7 and V is TRBV28; D possibly corresponds to TRBD1 (7 bases). The CDR3 is 13 amino acids. Germline V gene sequence: CDR1 MDHEN, CDR2 SYDVKM. The V end was cut by 6 bases, the J end by 6 bases, with 15 bases between.

The chain recombines TRBV7-8 with TRBJ1-2, with D maybe TRBD1 (6 bases). In germline, CDR1 is SGHVS, CDR2 FQNEAQ. V dropped 5 bases and J dropped 3 bases, with 16 bases sitting between them. CDR3 length: 15 residues. The CDR3 DNA is TGTGCCAGCAGCGTACCGACAGGAACCTACTATGGCTACACCTTC. It is translated as CASSVPTGTYYGYTF.

This clone came up a few times. This chain links TRBV9 with TRBJ2-7; D perhaps matches TRBD2 (6 bases). This CDR3 has 15 amino acids. CDR1 is SGDLS, CDR2 YYNGEE, per germline. Trimming took off 4 bases at V and 0 bases at J, with 14 bases between the two ends. The CDR3 sequence is CASSPFGGDSYEQYF. The DNA for the CDR3 is TGTGCCAGCAGCCCCTTTGGCGGGGACTCCTACGAGCAGTACTTC.

The V call is TRBV12-2, the J call TRBJ1-4. TRBV12-2 is an annotated pseudogene. The CDR3 runs to 16 residues. In DNA, the CDR3 is TGTGCAAGTCGCTTTTTTGTCGGGCGGGCAGATGAAAAACTGTTTTTT. Translating gives CASRFFVGRADEKLFF.

The chain uses TRBV28 and TRBJ1-6, with 7 bases matching TRBD1. CDR3 length: 14 residues. CDR1 and CDR2 (germline): MDHEN, SYDVKM. V was clipped by 5 bases and J by 10 bases; unmatched bases: 8. The CDR3 protein is CASSQNRGRSPLHF. CDR3 coding DNA: TGTGCCAGCAGTCAAAACAGGGGAAGATCACCCCTCCACTTT.

CDR3 sequence reads: CASSAGTEYVLTF. The CDR3 region has the DNA TGTGCCAGCAGTGCGGGGACAGAGTACGTCCTGACTTTC. The rearrangement links TRBV27 to TRBJ2-6, with D maybe TRBD1 (7 bases). The V gene's germline CDR1 is MNHEY and CDR2 SMNVEV (reference sequence). Trimming removed 5 bases from V and 11 bases from J, with 13 bases in between. The CDR3 spans 13 residues.

The chain is built from TRBV7-2 and TRBJ2-7; 8 nucleotides align to TRBD1. The V segment lost 5 bases and the J segment 5 bases; nucleotides outside the gene matches: 5. Looked up from germline, CDR1 is SGHTA and CDR2 is FQGNSA. The CDR3 is 13 residues long. CDR3: CASSRTGLHEQYF. The CDR3 region has the DNA TGTGCCAGCAGCAGGACAGGGTTGCACGAGCAGTACTTC. Filled out from reference TRBV7-2 and TRBJ2-7, the complete variable domain reads GAGVSQSPSNKVTEKGKDVELRCDPISGHTALYWYRQSLGQGLEFLIYFQGNSAPDKSGLPSDRFSAERTGGSVSTLTIQRTQQEDSAVYLCASSRTGLHEQYFGPGTRLTVT.

V and J are TRBV7-9 and TRBJ2-7; 7 nucleotides match TRBD1. The trim removed 8 bases at V and 3 bases at J, leaving 13 bases unmatched. CDR1 is SEHNR, CDR2 FQNEAQ, per germline (reference sequence). CDR3 length: 15 amino acids. The CDR3 DNA sequence: TGTGCCAGCTCGAAAGGCCTGGGACAGTACTACGAGCAGTACTTC. It is translated as CASSKGLGQYYEQYF.

V gene TRBV7-8 combines with J gene TRBJ1-6, with D maybe TRBD1 (6 bases). The CDR3 spans 16 residues. Per germline, CDR1 SGHVS and CDR2 FQNEAQ. The ends were cut back, 5 bases at V and 9 bases at J, with 20 bases in the middle. CDR3 coding DNA: TGTGCCAGCAGCCCCCCCCCATCAGGGGCCGGTTCACCCCTCCACTTT. The encoded protein is CASSPPPSGAGSPLHF.

This clone was counted once. The genes are TRBV5-1 and TRBJ2-7; 7 bases fit TRBD1. Germline V lookup: CDR1 SGHRS, CDR2 YFSETQ. The V gene end was trimmed by 4 bases and the J gene end by 5 bases; junction bases not matched to a gene: 6. The CDR3 runs to 13 residues. Here the CDR3 DNA reads TGCGCCAGCAGCGGCACAGGGGCGCACGAGCAGTACTTC. This sequence encodes CASSGTGAHEQYF.

The chain is built from TRBV7-3 and TRBJ2-6, with D unresolved. Trimming left V 0 bases short and J 1 base short, with 7 bases between. Germline CDR1 reads SGHTA; CDR2 reads FQGTGA. The CDR3 length is 16 residues. The CDR3 sequence: CASSLTEQSGANVLTF. In nucleotides, the CDR3 is TGTGCCAGCAGCTTAACAGAACAGTCTGGGGCCAACGTCCTGACTTTC.

This clone was observed a handful of times. This rearrangement joins TRBV19 to TRBJ1-2; TRBD1 is a possible D gene (5 bases). The germline gives CDR1 LNHDA, CDR2 SQIVND (reference sequence). V lost 6 bases, J lost 6 bases, and 14 bases lay in between. The CDR3 extends over 13 amino acids. CDR3 DNA sequence: TGTGCCAGTAGCCAGACAGTTCCCGATGGCTACACCTTC. Its protein is CASSQTVPDGYTF.

This clone was observed a handful of times. This sequence joins TRBV13 and TRBJ2-7; 9 bases are a match to TRBD2. Germline V gene lookup returns CDR1 PRHDT and CDR2 FYEKMQ (reference sequence). This CDR3 comprises 16 residues. V shed 0 bases and J 4 bases; nucleotides not matched to a gene: 7. CDR3 in amino acids: CASSLGLAGVRYEQYF. DNA of the CDR3: TGTGCCAGCAGCTTAGGATTAGCGGGAGTCAGGTACGAGCAGTACTTC.

The chain combines TRBV5-4 with TRBJ2-7; 7 bases fit TRBD2. The germline V gene encodes CDR1 SGHNT and CDR2 YYREEE (reference sequence). Germline trimming cut 7 bases from V and 5 bases from J; bases unmatched to any gene: 15. The CDR3 length is 15 residues. CDR3 sequence reads: CASHFFGGRIDEQYF. DNA of the CDR3: TGTGCCAGCCATTTTTTCGGCGGGAGAATAGACGAGCAGTACTTC.

This clone was counted a single time. Germline and junction disagree at one end, which may indicate a read error. V and J are TRBV7-2 and TRBJ1-1; D not certain. The CDR3 length is 14 residues. Looked up from germline, CDR1 is SGHTA and CDR2 is FQGNSA. This CDR3 reads CASSLGLGSTEASF. The CDR3 bases are TGTGCCAGCAGCTTAGGGTTGGGGAGCACTGAAGCTTCCTTT.

The V gene is TRBV5-1, the J gene TRBJ1-1; possibly TRBD1 for D (5 bases). Germline CDR1 reads SGHRS; CDR2 reads YFSETQ. The CDR3 covers 14 residues. V dropped 2 bases and J dropped 2 bases, with 10 bases sitting between them. The CDR3 is CASSLRGVNTEAFF. The CDR3 nucleotides read TGCGCCAGCAGCTTAAGGGGCGTCAACACTGAAGCTTTCTTT. Variable domain in full (rest from reference TRBV5-1 and TRBJ1-1): KAGVTQTPRYLIKTRGQQVTLSCSPISGHRSVSWYQQTPGQGLQFLFEYFSETQRNKGNFPGRFSGRQFSNSRSEMNVSTLELGDSALYLCASSLRGVNTEAFFGQGTRLTVV.

The rearrangement joins TRBV7-6 to TRBJ2-1; D is possibly TRBD1 (8 bases). Germline CDR1 is SGHVS and CDR2 is FNYEAQ. The ends were cut back, 5 bases at V and 1 base at J, with 15 bases in the middle. This CDR3 has 16 residues. In nucleotides, the CDR3 is TGTGCCAGCAGCCTCGACAGGGGAGGGTCCTACAATGAGCAGTTCTTC. Amino acid sequence: CASSLDRGGSYNEQFF.

The chain combines TRBV2 with TRBJ2-1, with D possibly being TRBD2 (5 bases). The CDR3 sequence is 15 residues long. Germline V CDR1 and CDR2: SNHLY, FYNNEI. V was trimmed by 7 bases and J by 2 bases, leaving 15 bases between them. Here the CDR3 DNA reads TGTGCCAGCACCTTAGGGCCTAGCCCCTACAATGAGCAGTTCTTC. Protein product: CASTLGPSPYNEQFF. Filled out from reference TRBV2 and TRBJ2-1, the complete variable domain reads EPEVTQTPSHQVTQMGQEVILRCVPISNHLYFYWYRQILGQKVEFLVSFYNNEISEKSEIFDDQFSVERPDGSNFTLKIRSTKLEDSAMYFCASTLGPSPYNEQFFGPGTRLTVL.